This T cell receptor beta chain came from a study of blood T cell repertoires in COVID-19 (dated by TCRdb to 2020 to 2021). Context from the whole study: Collaborator samples came from the United States, Italy and Spain and covered acute and convalescent phases of COVID-19. The material from the prospective study consisted of cDNA or gDNA derived from T cells, B-cell-depleted T cells, or PBMCs. The dataset comprised deeply sampled blood TCRbeta repertoires from subjects exposed to, actively infected with, or recovered from COVID-19. The repertoires were made available in a free public database intended to serve as a resource for research on the immune response to SARS-CoV-2. Samples came from the ongoing ImmuneRACE study (first 160 participants) plus 1,254 subjects from 6 global collaborators. The sample metadata nearly always contained a de-identified subject ID, COVID-19 status, age in years and sex. Where available, HLA class I and class II types were obtained from metadata supplied by the sample provider rather than from assay-based typing. Broader findings and caveats from the paper: The amount of clinical and demographic metadata varied by source and participant and was provided uncurated.

A word on this clone: Its antigen specificity is not known. Qualities for individual bases were not recorded, and no much larger clone is one base off.

V lost 2 bases and J lost 0 bases; the stretch between them is 16 bases long. CDR1 and CDR2 are drawn from the germline V gene: MGHRA, YSYEKL. Inclusive of the bounding cysteine and phenylalanine, the CDR3 is 17 residues long. Solely the CDR3 DNA is kept, with 51 bases framed from the first base. TCRbeta CDR3 regions were amplified from genomic DNA using the immunoSEQ Assay, a bias-controlled multiplex PCR. Processing in the source paper ran as follows. The number of nucleated cells in each sample was estimated from the amplification of reference gene primers within the assay. Sequence reads were collapsed and filtered to measure the absolute abundance of every unique TCRbeta CDR3 rearrangement. Productive Simpson clonality was computed per sample as the square root of Simpson's diversity index over productive rearrangements. In TCRdb, the immuneACCESS table is reduced to in-frame sequences with V and J assigned. These tables do not hold every clone; where another copy was compared, an unresolved V gene accounts for under half, and the others remain unexplained. That table is the source of V, J and clone size, and D and trimming were worked out from the DNA. The sample includes over 300,000 clones, with around 89% observed a single time. The ten largest clones take up around 7% of the sample.

Collaborating institutions collected whole blood in K2EDTA tubes following their own protocols. For TCRbeta analysis, collaborator samples were shipped as frozen whole blood, as isolated PBMCs, or as DNA extracted from either sample type. The rearranged chain carries TRBV4-1 and TRBJ1-1, with the D gene not confidently named. This sequence originates from a man between 18 and 35 years old with active or convalescent COVID-19. The sample consisted of peripheral blood. The CDR3 has the sequence CASSQIFTGSMNTEAFF. The nucleotides are TGCGCCAGCAGCCAAATCTTTACGGGAAGCATGAACACTGAAGCTTTCTTT.